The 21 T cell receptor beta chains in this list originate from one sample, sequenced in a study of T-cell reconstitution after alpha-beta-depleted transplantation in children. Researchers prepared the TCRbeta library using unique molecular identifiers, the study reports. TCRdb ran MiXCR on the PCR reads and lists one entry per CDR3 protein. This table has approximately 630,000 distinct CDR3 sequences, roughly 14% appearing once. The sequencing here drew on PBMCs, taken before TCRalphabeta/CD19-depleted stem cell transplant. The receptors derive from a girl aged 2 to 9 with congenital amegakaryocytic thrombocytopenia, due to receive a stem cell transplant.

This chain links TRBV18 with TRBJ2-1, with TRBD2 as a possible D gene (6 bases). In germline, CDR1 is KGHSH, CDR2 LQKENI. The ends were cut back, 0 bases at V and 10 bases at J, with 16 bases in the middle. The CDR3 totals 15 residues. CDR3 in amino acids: CASSPPIFRREEQFF. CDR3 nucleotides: TGTGCCAGCTCACCACCGATCTTTCGGCGGGAAGAGCAGTTCTTC.

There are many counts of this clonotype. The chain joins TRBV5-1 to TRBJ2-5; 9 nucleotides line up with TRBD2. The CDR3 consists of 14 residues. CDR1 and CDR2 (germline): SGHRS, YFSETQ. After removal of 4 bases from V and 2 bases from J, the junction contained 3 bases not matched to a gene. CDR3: CASSPGLAQETQYF. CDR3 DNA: TGCGCCAGCAGCCCGGGACTAGCTCAAGAGACCCAGTACTTC.

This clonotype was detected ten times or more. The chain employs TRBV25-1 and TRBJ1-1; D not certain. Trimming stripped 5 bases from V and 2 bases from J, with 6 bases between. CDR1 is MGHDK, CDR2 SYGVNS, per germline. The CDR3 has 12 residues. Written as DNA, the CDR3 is TGTGCCAGCAGTCACCCTAACACTGAAGCTTTCTTT. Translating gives CASSHPNTEAFF.

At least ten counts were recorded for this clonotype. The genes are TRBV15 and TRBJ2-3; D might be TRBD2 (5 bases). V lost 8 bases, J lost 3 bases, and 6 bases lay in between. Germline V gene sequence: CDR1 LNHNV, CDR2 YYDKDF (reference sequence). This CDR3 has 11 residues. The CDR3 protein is CATGETDTQYF. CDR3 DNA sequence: TGTGCCACCGGGGAGACAGATACGCAGTATTTT.

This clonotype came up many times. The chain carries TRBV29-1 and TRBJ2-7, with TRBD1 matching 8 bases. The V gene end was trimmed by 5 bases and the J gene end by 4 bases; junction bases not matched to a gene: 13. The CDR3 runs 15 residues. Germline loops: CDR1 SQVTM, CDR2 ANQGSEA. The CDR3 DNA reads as TGCAGCGTTTCTCTAACCGGACAGGGATATTACGAGCAGTACTTC. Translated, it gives CSVSLTGQGYYEQYF.

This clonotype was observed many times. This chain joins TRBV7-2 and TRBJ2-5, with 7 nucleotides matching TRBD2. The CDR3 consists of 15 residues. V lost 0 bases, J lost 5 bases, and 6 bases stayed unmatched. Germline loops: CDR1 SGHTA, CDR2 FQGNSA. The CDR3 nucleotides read TGTGCCAGCAGCTTAGCGGGAGGGCCAGAGGAGACCCAGTACTTC. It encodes CASSLAGGPEETQYF.

The CDR3 spells CASIPLSGRAVDTQYF. The CDR3 coding sequence is TGTGCCAGCATCCCCCTAAGCGGGAGGGCCGTGGATACGCAGTATTTT. The chain is built from TRBV5-5 and TRBJ2-3, with 10 bases aligning to TRBD2. CDR1 and CDR2 (germline): SGHKS, YYEKEE (reference sequence). There are 16 residues in the CDR3. Losses at the gene ends were 6 bases for V and 6 bases for J; bases not matched to a gene: 13.

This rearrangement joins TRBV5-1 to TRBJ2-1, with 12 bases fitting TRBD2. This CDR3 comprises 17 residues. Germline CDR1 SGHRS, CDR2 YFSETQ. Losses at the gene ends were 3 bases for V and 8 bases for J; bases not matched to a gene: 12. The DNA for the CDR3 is TGCGCCAGCAGCTATGGACTAGCGGGAAGTTATATCGATGAGCAGTTCTTC. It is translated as CASSYGLAGSYIDEQFF.

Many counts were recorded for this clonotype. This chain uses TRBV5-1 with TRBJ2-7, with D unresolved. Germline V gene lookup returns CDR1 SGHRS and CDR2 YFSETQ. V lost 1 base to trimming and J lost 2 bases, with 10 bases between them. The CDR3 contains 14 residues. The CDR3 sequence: CASSLYDTPYEQYF. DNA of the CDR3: TGCGCCAGCAGCTTGTATGACACCCCCTACGAGCAGTACTTC.

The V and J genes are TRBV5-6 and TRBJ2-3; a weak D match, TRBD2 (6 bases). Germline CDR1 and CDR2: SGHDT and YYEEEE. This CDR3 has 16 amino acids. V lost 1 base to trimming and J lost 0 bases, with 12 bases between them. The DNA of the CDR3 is TGTGCCAGCAGCTTGCTGGGCGGGGACAGCACAGATACGCAGTATTTT. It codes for CASSLLGGDSTDTQYF. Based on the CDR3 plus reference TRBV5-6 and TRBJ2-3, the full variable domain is DAGVTQSPTHLIKTRGQQVTLRCSPKSGHDTVSWYQQALGQGPQFIFQYYEEEERQRGNFPDRFSGHQFPNYSSELNVNALLLGDSALYLCASSLLGGDSTDTQYFGPGTRLTVL.

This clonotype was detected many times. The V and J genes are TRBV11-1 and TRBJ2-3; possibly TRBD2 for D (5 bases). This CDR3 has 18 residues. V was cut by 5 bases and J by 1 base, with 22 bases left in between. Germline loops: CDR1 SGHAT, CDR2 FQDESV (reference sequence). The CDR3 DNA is TGTGCCAGCAGCAATAACGGTGGTCGGACTCCCCGCACAGATACGCAGTATTTT. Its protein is CASSNNGGRTPRTDTQYF. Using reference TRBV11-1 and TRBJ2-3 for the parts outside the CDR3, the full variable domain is EAEVAQSPRYKITEKSQAVAFWCDPISGHATLYWYRQILGQGPELLVQFQDESVVDDSQLPKDRFSAERLKGVDSTLKIQPAELGDSAMYLCASSNNGGRTPRTDTQYFGPGTRLTVL.

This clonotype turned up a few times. This CDR3 reads CSAKDRGSYEQYF. The CDR3 bases are TGCAGCGCGAAAGACAGGGGCAGCTACGAGCAGTACTTC. The chain is built from TRBV29-1 and TRBJ2-7; 8 nucleotides agree with TRBD1. Germline assignment: CDR1 SQVTM and CDR2 ANQGSEA. The junction had 8 bases not matched to a gene; V was cut back by 7 bases and J by 3 bases. The CDR3 consists of 13 residues.

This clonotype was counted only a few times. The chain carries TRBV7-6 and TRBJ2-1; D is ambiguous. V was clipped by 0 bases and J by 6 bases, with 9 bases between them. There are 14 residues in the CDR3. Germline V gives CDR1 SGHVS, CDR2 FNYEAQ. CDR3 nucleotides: TGTGCCAGCAGCTTAGCGCTCCACCCCAATGAGCAGTTCTTC. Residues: CASSLALHPNEQFF.

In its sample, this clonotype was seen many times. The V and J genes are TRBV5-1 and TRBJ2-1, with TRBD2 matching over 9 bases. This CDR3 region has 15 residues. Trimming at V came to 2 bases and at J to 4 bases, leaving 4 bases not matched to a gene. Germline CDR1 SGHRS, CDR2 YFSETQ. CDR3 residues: CASSLTSGYYNEQFF. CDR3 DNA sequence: TGCGCCAGCAGCTTAACTAGCGGGTATTACAATGAGCAGTTCTTC.

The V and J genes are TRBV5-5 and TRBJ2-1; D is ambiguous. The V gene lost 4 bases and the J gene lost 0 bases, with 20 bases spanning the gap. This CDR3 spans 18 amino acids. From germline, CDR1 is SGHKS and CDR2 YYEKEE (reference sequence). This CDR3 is CASSGRGEYRSSYNEQFF. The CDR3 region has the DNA TGTGCCAGCAGCGGGCGTGGCGAATACCGGAGCTCCTACAATGAGCAGTTCTTC.

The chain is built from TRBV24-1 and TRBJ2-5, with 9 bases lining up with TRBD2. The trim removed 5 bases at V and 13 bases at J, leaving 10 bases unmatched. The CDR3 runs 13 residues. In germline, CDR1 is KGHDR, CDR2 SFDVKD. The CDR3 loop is CATSGGDLAGTYF. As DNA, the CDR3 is TGTGCCACCAGTGGAGGGGACCTAGCGGGAACGTACTTC.

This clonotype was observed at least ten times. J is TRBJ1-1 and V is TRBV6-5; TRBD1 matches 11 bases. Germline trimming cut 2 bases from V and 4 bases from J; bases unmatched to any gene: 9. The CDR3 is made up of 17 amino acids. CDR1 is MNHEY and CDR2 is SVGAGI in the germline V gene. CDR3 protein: CASSYAPRTGGRTEAFF. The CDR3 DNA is TGTGCCAGCAGTTACGCCCCAAGGACAGGGGGCCGCACTGAAGCTTTCTTT.

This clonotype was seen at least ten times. The DNA of the CDR3 is TGCGCCAGCAGCTTGGCCTTGCGGCTTTTTTCCAATGAGCAGTTCTTC. Its translation: CASSLALRLFSNEQFF. The chain has TRBV5-1 and TRBJ2-1, with D unresolved. Germline V CDR1 and CDR2: SGHRS, YFSETQ. With 0 bases removed from V and 6 bases from J, the gap between germline ends came to 16 bases. This CDR3 has 16 residues.

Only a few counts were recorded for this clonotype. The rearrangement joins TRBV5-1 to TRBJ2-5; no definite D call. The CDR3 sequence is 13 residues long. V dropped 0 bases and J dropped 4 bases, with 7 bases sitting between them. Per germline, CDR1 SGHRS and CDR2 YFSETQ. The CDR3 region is CASSLGAVETQYF. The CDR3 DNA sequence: TGCGCCAGCAGCTTGGGGGCAGTAGAGACCCAGTACTTC.

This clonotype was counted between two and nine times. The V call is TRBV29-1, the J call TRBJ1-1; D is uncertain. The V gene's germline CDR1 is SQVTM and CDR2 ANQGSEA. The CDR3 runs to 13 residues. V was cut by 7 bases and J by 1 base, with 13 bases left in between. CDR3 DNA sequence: TGCAGCGCCCCAGGAGAAGGGAACACTGAAGCTTTCTTT. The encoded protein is CSAPGEGNTEAFF.

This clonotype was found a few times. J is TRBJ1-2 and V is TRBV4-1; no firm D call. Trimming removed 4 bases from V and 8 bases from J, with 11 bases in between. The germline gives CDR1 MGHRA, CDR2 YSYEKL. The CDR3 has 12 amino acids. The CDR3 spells CASSLPLGGYTF. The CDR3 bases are TGCGCCAGCAGCCTCCCCCTTGGGGGCTACACCTTC.